This TCR beta chain was obtained from a study of cytomegalovirus exposure and HLA in healthy donors. Trimming stripped 5 bases from V and 6 bases from J, with 14 bases between. CDR1 SGHAT and CDR2 FQDESV come from the germline V gene (reference sequence). The CDR3 is made up of 14 amino acids. Amplification used 60 Vbeta primers and 13 Jbeta primers. The repertoire was sequenced with immunoSEQ multiplex PCR; TCRdb's copy has only in-frame clones and lacks some. This sample lists about 200,000 clones; its ten largest clones have roughly 0.7%. Concerning this clone: Its antigen remains unidentified.

General study findings and limits: Several of the most significant clusters appeared, in a later analysis, to be linked to common viral pathogens.

This TCR came from a boy younger than 18 in good health and CMV-seronegative. The sample comprised PBMCs. The genes are TRBV11-1 and TRBJ1-5; a possible D gene is TRBD1 (5 bases). CDR3 amino acids: CASSPGRGGQPQHF. In DNA form, the CDR3 reads TGTGCCAGCAGCCCAGGGAGGGGAGGTCAGCCCCAGCATTTT. Full variable domain (outside the CDR3, taken from reference TRBV11-1 and TRBJ1-5): EAEVAQSPRYKITEKSQAVAFWCDPISGHATLYWYRQILGQGPELLVQFQDESVVDDSQLPKDRFSAERLKGVDSTLKIQPAELGDSAMYLCASSPGRGGQPQHFGDGTRLSIL.